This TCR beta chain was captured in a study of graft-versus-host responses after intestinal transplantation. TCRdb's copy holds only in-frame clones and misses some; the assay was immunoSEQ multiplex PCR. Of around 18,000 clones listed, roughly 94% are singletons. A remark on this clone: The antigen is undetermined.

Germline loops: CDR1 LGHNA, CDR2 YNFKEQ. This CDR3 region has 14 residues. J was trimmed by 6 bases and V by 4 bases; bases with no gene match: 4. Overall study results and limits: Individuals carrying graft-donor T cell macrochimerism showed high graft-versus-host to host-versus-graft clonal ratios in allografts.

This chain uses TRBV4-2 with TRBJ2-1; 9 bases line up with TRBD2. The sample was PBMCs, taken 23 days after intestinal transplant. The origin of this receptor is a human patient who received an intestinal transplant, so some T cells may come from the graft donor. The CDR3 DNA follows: TGTGCCAGCAGCCTGGGGCGGGGGGGCAATGAGCAGTTCTTC. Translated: CASSLGRGGNEQFF.